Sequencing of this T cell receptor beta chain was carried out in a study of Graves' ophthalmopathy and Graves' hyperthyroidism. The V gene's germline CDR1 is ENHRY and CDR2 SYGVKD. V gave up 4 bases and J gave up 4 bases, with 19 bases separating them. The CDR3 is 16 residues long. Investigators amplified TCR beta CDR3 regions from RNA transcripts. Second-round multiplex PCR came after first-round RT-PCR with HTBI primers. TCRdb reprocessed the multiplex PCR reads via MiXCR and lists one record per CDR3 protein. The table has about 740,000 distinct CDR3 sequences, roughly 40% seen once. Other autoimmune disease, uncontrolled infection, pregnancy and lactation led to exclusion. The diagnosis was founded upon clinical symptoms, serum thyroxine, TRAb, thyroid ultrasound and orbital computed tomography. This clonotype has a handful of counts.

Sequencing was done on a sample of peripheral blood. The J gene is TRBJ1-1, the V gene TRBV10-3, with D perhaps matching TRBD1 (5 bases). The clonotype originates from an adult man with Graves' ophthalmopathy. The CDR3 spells CAISVSFGDVITEAFF. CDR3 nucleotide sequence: TGTGCCATCAGTGTATCGTTTGGGGACGTGATCACTGAAGCTTTCTTT.